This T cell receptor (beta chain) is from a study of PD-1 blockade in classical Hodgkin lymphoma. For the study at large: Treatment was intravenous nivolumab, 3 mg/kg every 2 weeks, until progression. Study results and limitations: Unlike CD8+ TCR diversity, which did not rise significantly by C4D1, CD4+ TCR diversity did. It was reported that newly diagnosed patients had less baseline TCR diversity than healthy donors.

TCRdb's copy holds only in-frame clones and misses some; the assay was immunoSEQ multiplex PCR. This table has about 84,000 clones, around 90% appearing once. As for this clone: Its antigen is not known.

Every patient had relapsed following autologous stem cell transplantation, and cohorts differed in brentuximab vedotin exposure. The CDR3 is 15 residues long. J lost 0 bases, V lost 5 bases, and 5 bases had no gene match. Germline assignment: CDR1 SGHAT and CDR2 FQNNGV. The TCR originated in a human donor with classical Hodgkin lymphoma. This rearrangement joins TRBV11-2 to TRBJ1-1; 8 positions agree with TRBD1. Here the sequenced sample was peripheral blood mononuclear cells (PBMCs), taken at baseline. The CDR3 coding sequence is TGTGCCAGCAGCCCGGGGGACAGGATGAACACTGAAGCTTTCTTT. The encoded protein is CASSPGDRMNTEAFF.